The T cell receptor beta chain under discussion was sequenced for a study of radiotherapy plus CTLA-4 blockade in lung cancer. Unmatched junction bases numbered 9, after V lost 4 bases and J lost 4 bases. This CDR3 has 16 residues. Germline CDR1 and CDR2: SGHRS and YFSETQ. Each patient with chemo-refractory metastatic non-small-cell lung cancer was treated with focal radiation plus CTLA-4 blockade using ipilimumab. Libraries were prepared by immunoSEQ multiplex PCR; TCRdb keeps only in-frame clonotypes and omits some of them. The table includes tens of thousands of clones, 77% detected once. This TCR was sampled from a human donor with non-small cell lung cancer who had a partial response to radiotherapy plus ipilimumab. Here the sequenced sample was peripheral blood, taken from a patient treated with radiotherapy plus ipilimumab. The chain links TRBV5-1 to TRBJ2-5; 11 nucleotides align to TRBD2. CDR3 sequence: CASSKATSGAGETQYF. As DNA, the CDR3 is TGCGCCAGCAGCAAGGCGACTAGCGGGGCGGGAGAGACCCAGTACTTC.